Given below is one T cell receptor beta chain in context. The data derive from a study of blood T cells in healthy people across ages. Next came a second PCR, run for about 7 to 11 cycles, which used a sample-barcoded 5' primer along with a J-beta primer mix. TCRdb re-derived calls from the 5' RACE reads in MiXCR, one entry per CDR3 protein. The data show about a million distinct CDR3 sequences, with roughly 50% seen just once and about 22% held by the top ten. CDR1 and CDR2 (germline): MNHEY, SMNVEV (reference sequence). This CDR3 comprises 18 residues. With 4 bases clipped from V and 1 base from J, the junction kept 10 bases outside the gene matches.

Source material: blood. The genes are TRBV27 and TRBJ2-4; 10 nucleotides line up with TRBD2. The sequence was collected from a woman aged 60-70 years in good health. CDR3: CASSSPSGRARAKNIQYF. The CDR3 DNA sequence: TGTGCCAGCAGTTCCCCCAGCGGGAGGGCCAGGGCCAAAAACATTCAGTACTTC.